Following are 9 T cell receptor beta chains from one sample sequenced in a study of shared clonotypes between healthy human individuals (dated by TCRdb to 2019 to 2021). Libraries were prepared through the immunoSEQ multiplex PCR assay. In TCRdb, the immuneACCESS table is reduced to in-frame sequences with V and J assigned. These tables do not hold every clone; where another copy was compared, an unresolved V gene accounts for under half, and the others remain unexplained. This sample holds fewer than 850,000 clones; about 92% were observed only once. Approximately 35% of the sample comes from the top ten. The sequencing input was memory CD8+ T cells from PBMCs. The cell subset or site tag for this specimen amounts to: CD45RO+ cells pooled with CCR7-negative TemRA cells. These receptors were obtained from a man younger than 30 in good health. Some clones in this sample may be carry-over from other donors' samples.

This chain links TRBV13 with TRBJ2-1, with TRBD1 matching over 11 bases. The J segment lost 5 bases and the V segment lost 3 bases, leaving 3 bases of the junction unmatched. The CDR3 runs to 15 residues. Germline loops: CDR1 PRHDT, CDR2 FYEKMQ (reference sequence). Here the CDR3 reads CASSLGTGGNNEQFF. CDR3 sequence (DNA): TGTGCCAGCAGCTTGGGGACAGGGGGTAACAATGAGCAGTTCTTC.

The chain recombines TRBV4-2 with TRBJ2-1, with D tentatively TRBD1 (6 bases). Trimming shortened V by 4 bases and J by 8 bases, and 15 bases separated the two germline ends. Germline CDR1 is LGHNA and CDR2 is YNFKEQ. CDR3 size: 14 residues. This chain's CDR3 is CASSPLRGLDEQFF. The CDR3 DNA reads TGTGCCAGCAGCCCCCTTAGGGGGTTGGATGAGCAGTTCTTC.

Concerning this clone: The same CDR3 arises from other DNA sequences in this sample as well. The chain employs TRBV27 and TRBJ2-7; a weak D match, TRBD2 (5 bases). Per the germline V gene, CDR1 is MNHEY and CDR2 is SMNVEV (reference sequence). Trimming left V 6 bases short and J 6 bases short, with 12 bases between. The CDR3 is made up of 12 amino acids. CDR3 sequence: CASSSGLLEQYF. The CDR3 DNA is TGTGCCAGCAGCAGCGGTCTACTCGAGCAGTACTTC.

The chain joins TRBV4-1 to TRBJ2-1; TRBD1 matches at 8 bases. Per the germline V gene, CDR1 is MGHRA and CDR2 is YSYEKL. The CDR3 covers 17 residues. Trimming took 0 bases from V and 3 from J; bases not matched to a gene: 7. CDR3 protein: CASSQDLGQGIYNEQFF. DNA of the CDR3: TGCGCCAGCAGCCAAGATCTTGGACAGGGTATCTACAATGAGCAGTTCTTC.

This chain connects TRBV28 to TRBJ2-4; D unresolved. Germline assignment: CDR1 MDHEN and CDR2 SYDVKM. Between the trimmed V and J ends, which lost 7 bases and 0 bases, there was a span of 16 bases. This CDR3 has 16 amino acids. Here the CDR3 DNA reads TGTGCCAGCACTCTGAGTGGGGATCTAGCCAAAAACATTCAGTACTTC. Amino acids: CASTLSGDLAKNIQYF.

The chain joins TRBV7-6 to TRBJ1-1, with 7 bases lining up with TRBD1. V was clipped by 0 bases and J by 0 bases; unmatched bases: 7. Germline CDR1 reads SGHVS; CDR2 reads FNYEAQ. The length of the CDR3 is 17 residues. CDR3 sequence: CASSLAYRTGLNTEAFF. In DNA form, the CDR3 reads TGTGCCAGCAGCTTAGCTTATAGGACAGGTTTGAACACTGAAGCTTTCTTT.

The rearrangement uses TRBV27 and TRBJ2-7; D is undetermined. The CDR3 totals 13 residues. Germline CDR1 MNHEY, CDR2 SMNVEV (reference sequence). V lost 9 bases to trimming and J lost 1 base, with 13 bases between them. CDR3 nucleotides: TGTGCCAGTCGTATGGCCATGTCCTACGAGCAGTACTTC. As protein: CASRMAMSYEQYF.

The V call is TRBV10-3, the J call TRBJ2-6; no clear D gene. The CDR3 runs 15 residues. Germline assignment: CDR1 ENHRY and CDR2 SYGVKD. V lost 6 bases and J 4 bases, leaving 13 bases between the germline ends. CDR3 amino acids: CAIRVSSLGANVLTF. CDR3 nucleotides: TGTGCCATCAGAGTATCCTCTCTGGGGGCCAACGTCCTGACTTTC.

V gene TRBV28 combines with J gene TRBJ1-2, with 7 bases identical to TRBD1. Germline values: CDR1 MDHEN, CDR2 SYDVKM. V trimming: 8 bases; J trimming: 4 bases; junction bases outside the gene matches: 7. This CDR3 comprises 13 residues. CDR3 in DNA: TGTGCCAGCGGGAGGGGGCGCGGCTATGGCTACACCTTC. This translates into CASGRGRGYGYTF.